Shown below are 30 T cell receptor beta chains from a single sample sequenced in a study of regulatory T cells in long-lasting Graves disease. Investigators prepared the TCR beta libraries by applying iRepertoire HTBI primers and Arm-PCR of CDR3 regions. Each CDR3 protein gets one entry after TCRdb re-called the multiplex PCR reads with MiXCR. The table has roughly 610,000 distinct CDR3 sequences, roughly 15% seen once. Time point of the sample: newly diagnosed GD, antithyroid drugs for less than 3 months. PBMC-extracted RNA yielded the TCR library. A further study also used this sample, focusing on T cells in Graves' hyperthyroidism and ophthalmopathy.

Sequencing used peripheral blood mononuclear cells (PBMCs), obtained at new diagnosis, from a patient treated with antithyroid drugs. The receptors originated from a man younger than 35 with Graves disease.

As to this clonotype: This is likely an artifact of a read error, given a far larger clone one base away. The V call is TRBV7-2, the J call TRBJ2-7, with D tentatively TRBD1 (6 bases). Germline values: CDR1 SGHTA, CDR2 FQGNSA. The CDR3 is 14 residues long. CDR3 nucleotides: TGTGCCAGCAGCTACATCGGACAGTACTACGAGCGGTACTTC. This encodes CASSYIGQYYERYF.

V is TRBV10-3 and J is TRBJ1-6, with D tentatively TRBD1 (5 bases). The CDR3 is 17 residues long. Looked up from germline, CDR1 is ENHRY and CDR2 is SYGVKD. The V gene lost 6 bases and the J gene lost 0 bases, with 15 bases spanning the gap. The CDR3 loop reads CAIRGTWDDSYNSPLHF. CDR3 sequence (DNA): TGTGCCATCAGGGGTACGTGGGACGACTCCTATAATTCACCCCTCCACTTT.

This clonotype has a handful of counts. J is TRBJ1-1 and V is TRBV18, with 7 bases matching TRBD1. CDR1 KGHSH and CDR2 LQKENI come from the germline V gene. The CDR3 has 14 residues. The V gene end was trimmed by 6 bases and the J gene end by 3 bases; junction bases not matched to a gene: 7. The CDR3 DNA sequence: TGTGCCAGCTCGTACCAGGGGGGGGACACTGAAGCTTTCTTT. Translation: CASSYQGGDTEAFF. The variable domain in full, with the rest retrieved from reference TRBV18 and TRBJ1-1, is NAGVMQNPRHLVRRRGQEARLRCSPMKGHSHVYWYRQLPEEGLKFMVYLQKENIIDESGMPKERFSAEFPKEGPSILRIQQVVRGDSAAYFCASSYQGGDTEAFFGQGTRLTVV.

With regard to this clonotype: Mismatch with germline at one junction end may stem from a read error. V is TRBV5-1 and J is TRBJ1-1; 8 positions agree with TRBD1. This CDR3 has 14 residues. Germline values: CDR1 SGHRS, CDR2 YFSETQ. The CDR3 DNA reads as TGCGCCAGCAGCATAGGACAGGGTGGGACTGGAGCTTTCTTT. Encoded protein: CASSIGQGGTGAFF.

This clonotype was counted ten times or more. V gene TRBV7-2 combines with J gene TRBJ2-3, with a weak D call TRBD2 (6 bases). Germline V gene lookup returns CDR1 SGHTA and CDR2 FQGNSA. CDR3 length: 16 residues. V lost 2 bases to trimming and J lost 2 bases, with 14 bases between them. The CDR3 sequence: CASSLLGLASTDTQYF. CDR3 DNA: TGTGCCAGCAGCTTATTGGGGCTAGCGTCCACAGATACGCAGTATTTT. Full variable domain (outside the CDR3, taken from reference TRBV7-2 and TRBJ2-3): GAGVSQSPSNKVTEKGKDVELRCDPISGHTALYWYRQSLGQGLEFLIYFQGNSAPDKSGLPSDRFSAERTGGSVSTLTIQRTQQEDSAVYLCASSLLGLASTDTQYFGPGTRLTVL.

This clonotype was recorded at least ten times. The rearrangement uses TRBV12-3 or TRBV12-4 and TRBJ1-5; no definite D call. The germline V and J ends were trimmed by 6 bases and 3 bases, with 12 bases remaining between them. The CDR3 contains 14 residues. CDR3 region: CASSATGFNQPQHF. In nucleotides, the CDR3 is TGTGCCAGCAGCGCCACGGGGTTCAATCAGCCCCAGCATTTT.

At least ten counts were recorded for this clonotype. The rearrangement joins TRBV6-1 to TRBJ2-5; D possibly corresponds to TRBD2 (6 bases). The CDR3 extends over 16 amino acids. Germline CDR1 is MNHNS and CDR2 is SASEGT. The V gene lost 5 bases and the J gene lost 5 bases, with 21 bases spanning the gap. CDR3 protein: CASSPRVPSDWETQYF. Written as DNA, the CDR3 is TGTGCCAGCAGTCCCAGGGTGCCTAGCGATTGGGAGACCCAGTACTTC.

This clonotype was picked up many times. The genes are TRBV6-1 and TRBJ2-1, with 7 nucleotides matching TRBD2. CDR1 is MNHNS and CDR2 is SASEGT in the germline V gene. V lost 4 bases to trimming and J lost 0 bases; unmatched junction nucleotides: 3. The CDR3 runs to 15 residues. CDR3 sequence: CASSGDYTSYNEQFF. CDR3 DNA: TGTGCCAGCAGTGGGGACTACACCTCCTACAATGAGCAGTTCTTC.

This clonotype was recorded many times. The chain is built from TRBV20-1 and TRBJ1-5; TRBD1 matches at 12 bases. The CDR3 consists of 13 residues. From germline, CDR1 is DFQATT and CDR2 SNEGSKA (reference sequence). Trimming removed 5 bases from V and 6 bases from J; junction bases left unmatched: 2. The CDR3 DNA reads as TGCAGTGCTGGGACAGGGGGCAGTCAGCCCCAGCATTTT. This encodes CSAGTGGSQPQHF.

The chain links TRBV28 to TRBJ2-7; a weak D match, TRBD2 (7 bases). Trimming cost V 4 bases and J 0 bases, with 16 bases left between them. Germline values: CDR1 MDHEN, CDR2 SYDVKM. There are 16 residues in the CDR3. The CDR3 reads CASSSQGRGGSYEQYF. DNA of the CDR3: TGTGCCAGCAGTTCCCAAGGGAGGGGGGGCTCCTACGAGCAGTACTTC. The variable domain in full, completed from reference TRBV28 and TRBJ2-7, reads DVKVTQSSRYLVKRTGEKVFLECVQDMDHENMFWYRQDPGLGLRLIYFSYDVKMKEKGDIPEGYSVSREKKERFSLILESASTNQTSMYLCASSSQGRGGSYEQYFGPGTRLTVT.

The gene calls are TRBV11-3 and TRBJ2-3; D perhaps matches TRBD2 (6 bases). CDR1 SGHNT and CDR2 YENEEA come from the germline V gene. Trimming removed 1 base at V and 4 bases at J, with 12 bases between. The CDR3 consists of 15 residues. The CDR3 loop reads CASSLGAGSPDTQYF. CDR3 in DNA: TGTGCCAGCAGCTTAGGTGCCGGGAGCCCAGATACGCAGTATTTT.

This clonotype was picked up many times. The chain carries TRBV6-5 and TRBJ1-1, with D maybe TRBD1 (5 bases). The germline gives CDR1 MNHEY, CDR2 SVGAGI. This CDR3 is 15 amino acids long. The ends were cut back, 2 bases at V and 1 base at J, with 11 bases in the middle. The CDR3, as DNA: TGTGCCAGCAGTTACAACGGACACAAGAACACTGAAGCTTTCTTT. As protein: CASSYNGHKNTEAFF.

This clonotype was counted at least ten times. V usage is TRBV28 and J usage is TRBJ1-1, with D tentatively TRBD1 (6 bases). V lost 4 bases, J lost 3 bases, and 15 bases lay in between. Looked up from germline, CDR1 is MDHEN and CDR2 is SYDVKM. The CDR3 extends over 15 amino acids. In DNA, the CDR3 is TGTGCCAGCAGTTCCTCAGGGGCCCGAGACACTGAAGCTTTCTTT. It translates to CASSSSGARDTEAFF.

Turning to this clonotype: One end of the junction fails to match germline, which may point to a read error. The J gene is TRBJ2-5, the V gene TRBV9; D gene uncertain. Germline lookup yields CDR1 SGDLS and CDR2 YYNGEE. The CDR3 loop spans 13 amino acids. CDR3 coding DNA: TGTGCCAGCAGTCCGGCCAACCAGGAGACCCAGTACTTC. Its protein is CASSPANQETQYF.

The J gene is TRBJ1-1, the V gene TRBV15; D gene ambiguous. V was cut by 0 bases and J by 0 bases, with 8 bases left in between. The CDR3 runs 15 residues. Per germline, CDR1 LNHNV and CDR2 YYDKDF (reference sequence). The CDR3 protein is CATSRDDLMNTEAFF. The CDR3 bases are TGTGCCACCAGCAGAGATGACCTGATGAACACTGAAGCTTTCTTT.

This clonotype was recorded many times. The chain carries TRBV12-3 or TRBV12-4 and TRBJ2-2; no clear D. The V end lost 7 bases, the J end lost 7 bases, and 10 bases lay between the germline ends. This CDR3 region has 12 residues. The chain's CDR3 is CASTLRGGELFF. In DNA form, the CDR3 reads TGTGCCAGCACTCTCCGTGGCGGGGAGCTGTTTTTT.

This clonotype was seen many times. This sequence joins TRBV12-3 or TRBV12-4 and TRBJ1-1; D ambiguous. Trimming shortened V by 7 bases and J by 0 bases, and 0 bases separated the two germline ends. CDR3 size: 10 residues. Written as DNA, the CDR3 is TGTGCCAGCATGAACACTGAAGCTTTCTTT. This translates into CASMNTEAFF.

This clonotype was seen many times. CDR3 protein: CASRQGARETQYF. The CDR3 bases are TGTGCCAGCAGGCAGGGGGCGCGGGAGACCCAGTACTTC. The chain joins TRBV6-1 to TRBJ2-5; 8 bases agree with TRBD1. Germline values: CDR1 MNHNS, CDR2 SASEGT. J lost 5 bases, V lost 6 bases, and 5 bases had no gene match. CDR3 length: 13 amino acids.

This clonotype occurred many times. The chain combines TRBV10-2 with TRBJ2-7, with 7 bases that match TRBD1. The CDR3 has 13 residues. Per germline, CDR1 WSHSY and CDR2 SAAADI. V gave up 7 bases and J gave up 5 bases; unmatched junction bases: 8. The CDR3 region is CASIPVRGHEQYF. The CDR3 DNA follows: TGCGCCAGCATCCCCGTGAGGGGGCACGAGCAGTACTTC.

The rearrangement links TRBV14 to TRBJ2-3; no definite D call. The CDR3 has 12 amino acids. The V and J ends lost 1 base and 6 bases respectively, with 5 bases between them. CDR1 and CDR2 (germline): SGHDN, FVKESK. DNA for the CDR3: TGTGCCAGCAGCCAAGTCCAGGATACGCAGTATTTT. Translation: CASSQVQDTQYF. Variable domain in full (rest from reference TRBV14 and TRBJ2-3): EAGVTQFPSHSVIEKGQTVTLRCDPISGHDNLYWYRRVMGKEIKFLLHFVKESKQDESGMPNNRFLAERTGGTYSTLKVQPAELEDSGVYFCASSQVQDTQYFGPGTRLTVL.

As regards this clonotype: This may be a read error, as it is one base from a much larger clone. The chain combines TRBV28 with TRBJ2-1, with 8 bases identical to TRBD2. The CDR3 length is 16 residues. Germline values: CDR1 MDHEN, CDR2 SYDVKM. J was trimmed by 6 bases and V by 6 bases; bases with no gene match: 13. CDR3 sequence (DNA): TGTGCCAGCAGCGAGTTCCTTAACGGGAGGGGCAATGAGCAGTTCTTC. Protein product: CASSEFLNGRGNEQFF.

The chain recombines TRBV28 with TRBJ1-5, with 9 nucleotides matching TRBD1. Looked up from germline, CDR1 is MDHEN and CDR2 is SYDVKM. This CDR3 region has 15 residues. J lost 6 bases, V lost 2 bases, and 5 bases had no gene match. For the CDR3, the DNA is TGTGCCAGCAGTTTACGGACAGGGGTCAGTCAGCCCCAGCATTTT. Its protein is CASSLRTGVSQPQHF.

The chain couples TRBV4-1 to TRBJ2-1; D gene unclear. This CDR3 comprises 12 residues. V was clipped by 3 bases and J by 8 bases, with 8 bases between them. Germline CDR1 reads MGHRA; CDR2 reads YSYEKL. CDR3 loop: CASSHALDEQFF. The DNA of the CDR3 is TGCGCCAGCAGCCACGCCCTGGATGAGCAGTTCTTC.

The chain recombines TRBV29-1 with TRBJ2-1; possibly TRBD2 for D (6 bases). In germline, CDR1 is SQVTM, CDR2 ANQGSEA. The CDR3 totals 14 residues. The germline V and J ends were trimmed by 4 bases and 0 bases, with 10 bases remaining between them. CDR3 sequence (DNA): TGCAGCGTTGCGGGGAGGAGCTCCTACAATGAGCAGTTCTTC. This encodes CSVAGRSSYNEQFF.

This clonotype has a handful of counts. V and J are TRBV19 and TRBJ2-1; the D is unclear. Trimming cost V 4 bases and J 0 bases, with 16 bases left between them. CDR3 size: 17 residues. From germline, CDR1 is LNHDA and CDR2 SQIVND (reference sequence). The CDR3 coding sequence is TGTGCCAGTAGTACAATAGCCGATTCTAGCTCCTACAATGAGCAGTTCTTC. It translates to CASSTIADSSSYNEQFF.

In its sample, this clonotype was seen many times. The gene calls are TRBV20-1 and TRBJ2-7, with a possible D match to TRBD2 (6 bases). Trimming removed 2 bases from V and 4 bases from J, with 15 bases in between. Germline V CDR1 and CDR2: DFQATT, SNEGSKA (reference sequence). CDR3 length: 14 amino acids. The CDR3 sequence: CSARRGGEVYEQYF. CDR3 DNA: TGCAGTGCTAGACGGGGCGGGGAGGTTTACGAGCAGTACTTC.

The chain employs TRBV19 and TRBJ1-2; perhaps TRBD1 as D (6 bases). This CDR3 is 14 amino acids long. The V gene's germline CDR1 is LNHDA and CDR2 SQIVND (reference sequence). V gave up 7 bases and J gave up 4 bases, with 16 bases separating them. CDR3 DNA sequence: TGTGCCAGTACCCGAACAGGGCTCAGCTATGGCTACACCTTC. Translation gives CASTRTGLSYGYTF.

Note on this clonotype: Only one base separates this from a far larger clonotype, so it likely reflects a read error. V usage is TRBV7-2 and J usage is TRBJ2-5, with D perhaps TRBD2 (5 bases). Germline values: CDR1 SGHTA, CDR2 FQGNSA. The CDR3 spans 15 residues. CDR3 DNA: TGTGTCAGCAGCTCGACCCGGGTCCGGAGGGAGACCCAGTACTTC. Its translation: CVSSSTRVRRETQYF.

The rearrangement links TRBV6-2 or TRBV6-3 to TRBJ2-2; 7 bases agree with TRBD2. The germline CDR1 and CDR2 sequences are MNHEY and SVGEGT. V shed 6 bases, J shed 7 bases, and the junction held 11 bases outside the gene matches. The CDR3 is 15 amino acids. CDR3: CASSLRGSQHGELFF. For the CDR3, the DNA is TGTGCCAGCAGCCTCCGCGGGAGCCAGCACGGGGAGCTGTTTTTT.

CDR3 sequence: CASSSSASGTYNEQFF. The CDR3 DNA reads as TGCGCCAGCAGCTCGTCGGCTAGCGGGACTTACAATGAGCAGTTCTTC. The rearrangement links TRBV5-1 to TRBJ2-1, with TRBD2 matching over 9 bases. The CDR3 runs to 16 residues. V lost 3 bases, J lost 4 bases, and 8 bases stayed unmatched. The germline CDR1 and CDR2 sequences are SGHRS and YFSETQ.